Listed below are T cell receptor beta chains from one sample, sequenced in a study of T cell responses to AZD1222 COVID-19 vaccine. Data came from immunoSEQ multiplex PCR; TCRdb stores just in-frame clones and leaves some out. The profile shows 120,000 to 150,000 clones, just over 90% of them singletons. The sample here was peripheral blood, taken on day 0 of MenACWY control vaccination. These receptor sequences come from an adult in good health. Each CDR3 is given with its conserved first and last residue. The order of the fields is V gene, clone size, D gene, J gene, CDR3 protein, CDR3 DNA. The D gene is left open where the match is weak. A row's size may be missing; if present it is once, few, many or a size class.

TRBV10-2	-	-	TRBJ2-4	CASSPWGVIENIQYF	TGCGCCAGCAGTCCCTGGGGGGTTATCGAGAACATTCAGTACTTC
TRBV11-2	-	-	TRBJ2-7	CASSLEVGGEQYF	TGTGCCAGCAGCTTGGAGGTTGGTGGCGAGCAGTACTTC
TRBV24-1	-	-	TRBJ2-1	CATSDLRGTGAEQFF	TGTGCCACCAGTGATTTGCGGGGGACTGGGGCTGAGCAGTTCTTC
TRBV14	-	TRBD2	TRBJ2-7	CASSQGSSGRIYEQYF	TGTGCCAGCAGCCAAGGATCTAGCGGGAGGATCTACGAGCAGTACTTC
TRBV24-1	-	TRBD1	TRBJ2-7	CATSPWDRPYLYEQYF	TGTGCCACCAGTCCGTGGGACAGGCCATATCTCTACGAGCAGTACTTC
TRBV5-1	-	TRBD2	TRBJ2-1	CASSLAAGAGYNEQFF	TGCGCCAGCAGCTTGGCCGCGGGAGCCGGCTACAATGAGCAGTTCTTC
TRBV27	-	-	TRBJ1-1	CASGFRVRDTEAFF	TGTGCCAGCGGCTTCCGAGTCAGAGACACTGAAGCTTTCTTT
TRBV12-5	-	TRBD1	TRBJ2-7	CASGLPPGQRNEQYF	TGTGCTAGTGGTTTACCTCCGGGACAGAGAAACGAGCAGTACTTC
TRBV7-9	-	-	TRBJ2-2	CASSPTPTGELFF	TGTGCCAGCAGCCCTACACCCACCGGGGAGCTGTTTTTT
TRBV6-4	few	-	TRBJ2-1	CASSVESSYNEQFF	TGTGCCAGCAGCGTCGAGAGCTCCTACAATGAGCAGTTCTTC
TRBV27	once	TRBD2	TRBJ2-3	CASSWTSGRTDTQYF	TGTGCCAGCAGTTGGACTAGCGGGAGAACAGATACGCAGTATTTT
TRBV5-1	-	TRBD2	TRBJ2-3	CASSLGTSGTTDTQYF	TGCGCCAGCAGCTTAGGGACTAGCGGGACCACAGATACGCAGTATTTT
TRBV5-5	-	-	TRBJ2-1	CASSFGNNEQFF	TGTGCCAGCAGCTTCGGGAACAATGAGCAGTTCTTC
TRBV7-3	few	-	TRBJ2-5	CASSSTGKETQYF	TGTGCCAGCAGCTCTACAGGGAAAGAGACCCAGTACTTC
TRBV7-4	-	-	TRBJ2-7	CASSYPWAVFSFSSYF	TGTGCCAGCAGTTACCCATGGGCAGTTTTTTCCTTTTCCTCGTACTTC
TRBV7-9	-	-	TRBJ1-2	CASSLQGNGYTF	TGTGCCAGCAGCCTACAGGGAAATGGCTACACCTTC
TRBV6-5	-	-	TRBJ1-2	CASSYSGQGNGYTF	TGTGCCAGCAGTTACTCGGGGCAGGGGAATGGCTACACCTTC
TRBV27	-	TRBD1	TRBJ1-4	CASSWTGEVGLFF	TGTGCCAGCAGTTGGACAGGGGAGGTCGGACTGTTTTTT
TRBV5-1	once	TRBD2	TRBJ2-2	CASSLEAGAVGELFF	TGCGCCAGCAGCTTGGAAGCGGGAGCGGTCGGGGAGCTGTTTTTT
TRBV28	-	-	TRBJ1-2	CASSLWTGGYTF	TGTGCCAGCAGTTTATGGACAGGAGGCTACACCTTC
TRBV24-1	-	TRBD1	TRBJ1-2	CATSDLGGQGTFNYGYTF	TGTGCCACCAGTGATTTAGGAGGACAGGGGACTTTTAACTATGGCTACACCTTC
TRBV5-4	-	-	TRBJ1-5	CASSLGGRSNQPQHF	TGTGCCAGCAGCTTAGGAGGGCGTAGCAATCAGCCCCAGCATTTT
TRBV10-2	-	TRBD1	TRBJ2-7	CASSEGTASYEQYF	TGCGCCAGCAGTGAAGGGACAGCTAGCTACGAGCAGTACTTC
TRBV28	-	-	TRBJ1-5	CASSDFGQPQHF	TGTGCCAGCAGTGATTTTGGGCAGCCCCAGCATTTT
TRBV5-6	once	-	TRBJ1-2	CASSRRGAYGYTF	TGTGCCAGCAGCCGTCGGGGTGCATATGGCTACACCTTC
TRBV6-5	-	-	TRBJ1-5	CASSYGRVGGNQPQHF	TGTGCCAGCAGTTATGGCAGGGTAGGTGGCAATCAGCCCCAGCATTTT
TRBV4-2	-	-	TRBJ1-6	CASSQEVWIENSPLHF	TGTGCCAGCAGCCAAGAGGTGTGGATAGAAAATTCACCCCTCCACTTT
TRBV11-2	-	-	TRBJ1-6	CASSLITSSYNSPLHF	TGTGCCAGCAGCTTAATTACGAGCTCCTATAATTCACCCCTCCACTTT
TRBV3-1/TRBV3-2	-	TRBD1	TRBJ1-5	CACGGSDRGGQPQHF	TGTGCCTGTGGGGGATCGGACAGGGGAGGGCAGCCCCAGCATTTT
TRBV5-4	-	TRBD1	TRBJ1-2	CASSPNRGNYGYTF	TGTGCCAGCAGCCCTAACAGGGGAAACTATGGCTACACCTTC
TRBV24-1	-	TRBD2	TRBJ2-3	CATSGTRSTDTQYF	TGTGCCACCAGTGGGACTAGGAGCACAGATACGCAGTATTTT
TRBV5-1	-	-	TRBJ1-5	CASSPGGRSQPQHF	TGCGCCAGCAGCCCGGGGGGGCGAAGTCAGCCCCAGCATTTT
TRBV28	-	TRBD2	TRBJ2-4	CASRLFGTSGSGAKNIQYF	TGTGCCAGCAGACTGTTCGGGACTAGCGGGAGTGGGGCCAAAAACATTCAGTACTTC
TRBV27	-	-	TRBJ1-1	CASSRGEFSTEAFF	TGTGCCAGCTCCCGAGGGGAGTTCAGCACTGAAGCTTTCTTT
TRBV14	-	-	TRBJ2-3	CASSYRWGRSGTQYF	TGTGCCAGCAGCTACAGGTGGGGACGAAGCGGTACGCAGTATTTT
TRBV14	-	TRBD2	TRBJ2-7	CASSRGLAGGYEQYF	TGTGCCAGCAGCCGTGGACTAGCGGGAGGGTACGAGCAGTACTTC
TRBV19	-	-	TRBJ1-3	CASTPPRSSGNTIYF	TGTGCCAGTACCCCACCCCGGAGCTCTGGAAACACCATATATTTT
TRBV5-1	-	-	TRBJ2-5	CASMTGNGETQYF	TGCGCCAGCATGACGGGGAACGGAGAGACCCAGTACTTC
TRBV7-3	-	-	TRBJ2-7	CASSLTGGTPYEQYF	TGTGCCAGCAGCTTAACAGGCGGGACTCCCTACGAGCAGTACTTC
TRBV6-2/TRBV6-3	-	-	TRBJ1-1	CASSAGDRATEAFF	TGTGCCAGCAGTGCAGGGGATAGGGCCACTGAAGCTTTCTTT
TRBV11-2	-	-	TRBJ1-1	CASSLLRVPVPRF	TGTGCCAGCAGCTTACTAAGAGTCCCTGTCCCGCGATTT